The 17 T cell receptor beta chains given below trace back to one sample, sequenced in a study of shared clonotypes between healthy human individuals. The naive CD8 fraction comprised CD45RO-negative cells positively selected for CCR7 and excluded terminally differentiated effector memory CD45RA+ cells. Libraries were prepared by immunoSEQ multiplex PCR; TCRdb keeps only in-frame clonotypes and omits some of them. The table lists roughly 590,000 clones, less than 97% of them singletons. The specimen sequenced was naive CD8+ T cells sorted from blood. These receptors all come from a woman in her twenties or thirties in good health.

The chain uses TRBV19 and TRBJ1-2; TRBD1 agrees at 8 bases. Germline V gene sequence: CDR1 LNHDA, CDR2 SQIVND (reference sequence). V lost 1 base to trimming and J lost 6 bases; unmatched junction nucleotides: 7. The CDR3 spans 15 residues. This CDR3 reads CASSIVGTGGNGYTF. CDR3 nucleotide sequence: TGTGCCAGTAGTATAGTCGGAACAGGGGGGAATGGCTACACCTTC.

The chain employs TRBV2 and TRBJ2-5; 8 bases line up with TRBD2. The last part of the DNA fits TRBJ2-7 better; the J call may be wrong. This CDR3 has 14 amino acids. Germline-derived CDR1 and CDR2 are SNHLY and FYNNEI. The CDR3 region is CASTRSGSSDEQYF. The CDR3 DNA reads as TGTGCCAGCACCAGGAGCGGGAGTAGCGACGAGCAGTACTTC.

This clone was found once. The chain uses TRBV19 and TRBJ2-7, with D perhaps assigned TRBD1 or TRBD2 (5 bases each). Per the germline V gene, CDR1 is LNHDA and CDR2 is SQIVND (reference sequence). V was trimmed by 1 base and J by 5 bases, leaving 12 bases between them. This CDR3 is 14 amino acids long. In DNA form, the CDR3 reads TGTGCCAGTAGTATAGCAGGGACGGCCCACGAGCAGTACTTC. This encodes CASSIAGTAHEQYF.

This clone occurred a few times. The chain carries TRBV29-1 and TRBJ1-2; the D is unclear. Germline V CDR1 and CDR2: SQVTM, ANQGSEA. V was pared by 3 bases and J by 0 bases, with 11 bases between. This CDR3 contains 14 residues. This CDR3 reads CSVDTETSNYGYTF. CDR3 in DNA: TGCAGCGTTGACACAGAAACTTCTAACTATGGCTACACCTTC.

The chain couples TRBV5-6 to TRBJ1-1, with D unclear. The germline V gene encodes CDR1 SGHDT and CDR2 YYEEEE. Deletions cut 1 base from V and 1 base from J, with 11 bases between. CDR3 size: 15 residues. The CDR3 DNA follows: TGTGCCAGCAGCTTGCTCTTACGAGAGAACACTGAAGCTTTCTTT. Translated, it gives CASSLLLRENTEAFF.

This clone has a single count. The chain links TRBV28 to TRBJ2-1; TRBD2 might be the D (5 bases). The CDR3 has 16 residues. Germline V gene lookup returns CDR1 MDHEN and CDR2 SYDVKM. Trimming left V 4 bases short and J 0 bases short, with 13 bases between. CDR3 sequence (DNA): TGTGCCAGCAGTTCGGCTACTAGGCCCTCCTACAATGAGCAGTTCTTC. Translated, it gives CASSSATRPSYNEQFF. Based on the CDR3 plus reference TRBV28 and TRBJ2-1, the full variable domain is DVKVTQSSRYLVKRTGEKVFLECVQDMDHENMFWYRQDPGLGLRLIYFSYDVKMKEKGDIPEGYSVSREKKERFSLILESASTNQTSMYLCASSSATRPSYNEQFFGPGTRLTVL.

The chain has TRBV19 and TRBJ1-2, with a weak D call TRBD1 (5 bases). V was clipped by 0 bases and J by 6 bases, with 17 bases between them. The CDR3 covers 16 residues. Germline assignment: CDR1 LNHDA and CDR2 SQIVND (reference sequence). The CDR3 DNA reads TGTGCCAGTAGTATAGATCGGGAAGGGGTCTGGCATGGCTACACCTTC. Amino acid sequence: CASSIDREGVWHGYTF. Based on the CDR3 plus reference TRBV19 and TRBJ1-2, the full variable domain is DGGITQSPKYLFRKEGQNVTLSCEQNLNHDAMYWYRQDPGQGLRLIYYSQIVNDFQKGDIAEGYSVSREKKESFPLTVTSAQKNPTAFYLCASSIDREGVWHGYTFGSGTRLTVV.

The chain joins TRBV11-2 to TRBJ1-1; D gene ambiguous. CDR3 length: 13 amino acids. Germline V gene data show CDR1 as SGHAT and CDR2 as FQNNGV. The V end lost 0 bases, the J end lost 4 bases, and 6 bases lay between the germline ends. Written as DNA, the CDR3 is TGTGCCAGCAGCTTAGATCCCAGCACTGAAGCTTTCTTT. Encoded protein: CASSLDPSTEAFF.

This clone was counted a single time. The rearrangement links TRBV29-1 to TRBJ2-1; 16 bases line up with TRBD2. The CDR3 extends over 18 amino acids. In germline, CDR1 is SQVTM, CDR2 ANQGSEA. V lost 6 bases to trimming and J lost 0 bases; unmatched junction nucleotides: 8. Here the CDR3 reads CSVAGLAGGESSYNEQFF. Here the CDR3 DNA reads TGCAGCGTAGCGGGACTAGCGGGAGGGGAAAGCTCCTACAATGAGCAGTTCTTC.

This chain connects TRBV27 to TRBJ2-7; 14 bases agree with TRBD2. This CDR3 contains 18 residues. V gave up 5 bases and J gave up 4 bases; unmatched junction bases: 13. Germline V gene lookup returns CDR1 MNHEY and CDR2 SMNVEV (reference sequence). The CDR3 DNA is TGTGCCAGCAGTGGACGGACTAGCGGGAGGCGAAACCCATACGAGCAGTACTTC. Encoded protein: CASSGRTSGRRNPYEQYF.

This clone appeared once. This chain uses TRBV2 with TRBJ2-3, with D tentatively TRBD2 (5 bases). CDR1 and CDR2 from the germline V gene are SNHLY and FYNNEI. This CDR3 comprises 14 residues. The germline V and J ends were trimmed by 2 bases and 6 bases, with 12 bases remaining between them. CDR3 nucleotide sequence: TGTGCCAGCAGTGAAACAGACTACTTCGATACGCAGTATTTT. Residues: CASSETDYFDTQYF.

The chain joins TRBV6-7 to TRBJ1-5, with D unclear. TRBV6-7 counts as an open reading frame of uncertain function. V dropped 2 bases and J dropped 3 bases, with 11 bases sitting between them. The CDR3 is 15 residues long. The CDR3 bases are TGTGCCAGCAGTTACCTCCCAGGCGTCAATCAGCCCCAGCATTTT. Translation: CASSYLPGVNQPQHF.

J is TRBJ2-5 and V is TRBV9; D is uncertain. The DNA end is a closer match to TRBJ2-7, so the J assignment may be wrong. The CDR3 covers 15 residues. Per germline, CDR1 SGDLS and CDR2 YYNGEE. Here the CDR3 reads CASSANSRVGDEQYF. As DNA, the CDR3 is TGTGCCAGCAGCGCCAACTCCCGGGTGGGCGACGAGCAGTACTTC.

CDR3 in DNA: TGTGCCAGCAGCTTCGTTGGGCCGACGGGACTAGCGGGAGCCAACGAGCAGTACTTC. It specifies CASSFVGPTGLAGANEQYF. The chain is built from TRBV7-6 and TRBJ2-7; 14 bases are a match to TRBD2. Germline CDR1 SGHVS, CDR2 FNYEAQ. V lost 3 bases, J lost 5 bases, and 15 bases stayed unmatched. The CDR3 runs 19 residues.

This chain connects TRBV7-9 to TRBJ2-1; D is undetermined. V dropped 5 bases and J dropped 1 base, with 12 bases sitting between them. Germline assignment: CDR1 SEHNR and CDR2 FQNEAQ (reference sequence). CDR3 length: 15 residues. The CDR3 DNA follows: TGTGCCAGCAGCCCTCTACTTAGATCCTACAATGAGCAGTTCTTC. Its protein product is CASSPLLRSYNEQFF.

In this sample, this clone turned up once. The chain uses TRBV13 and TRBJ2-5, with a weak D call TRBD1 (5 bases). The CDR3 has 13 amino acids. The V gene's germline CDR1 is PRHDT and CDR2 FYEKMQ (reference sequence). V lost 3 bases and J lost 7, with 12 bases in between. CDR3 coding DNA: TGTGCCAGCAGCTTGTCCAGGGTCGGGACCCAGTACTTC. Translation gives CASSLSRVGTQYF.

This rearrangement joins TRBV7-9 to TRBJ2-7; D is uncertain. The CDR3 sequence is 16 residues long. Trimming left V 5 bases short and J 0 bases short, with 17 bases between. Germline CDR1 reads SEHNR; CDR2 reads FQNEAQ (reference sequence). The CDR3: CASSHGITSSSYEQYF. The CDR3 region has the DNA TGTGCCAGCAGCCATGGTATTACATCTAGCTCCTACGAGCAGTACTTC.